One sample yielded the 27 T cell receptor beta chains listed below, sequenced in a study of blood T cell repertoires in COVID-19. Clones were read by immunoSEQ multiplex PCR, and TCRdb kept only the in-frame ones, dropping some. The table lists 350,000 to 450,000 clones, roughly 90% of them singletons. Sequenced material: peripheral blood. Source of these receptors: a man aged 40-49 years with acute or convalescent COVID-19.

V usage is TRBV24-1 and J usage is TRBJ1-2; 7 bases map to TRBD1. The CDR3 runs 13 residues. V was pared by 9 bases and J by 2 bases, with 5 bases of the junction left unmatched. The germline V gene encodes CDR1 KGHDR and CDR2 SFDVKD. CDR3 DNA: TGTGCCACCTCCGGGGACAGCAACTATGGCTACACCTTC. Amino acids: CATSGDSNYGYTF.

CDR3 nucleotide sequence: TGTGCCTGGAGTGTACTAGGACAGGGGGTAGATACGCAGTATTTT. Its translation: CAWSVLGQGVDTQYF. This chain uses TRBV30 with TRBJ2-3, with TRBD1 matching over 10 bases. There are 15 residues in the CDR3. Germline assignment: CDR1 GTSNPN and CDR2 SVGIG (reference sequence). Trimming removed 0 bases from V and 5 bases from J; junction bases left unmatched: 5.

The chain combines TRBV16 with TRBJ2-3, with 8 bases fitting TRBD2. The length of the CDR3 is 16 residues. The ends lost 4 bases at V and 4 bases at J; junction bases unmatched: 10. Per the germline V gene, CDR1 is KGHSY and CDR2 is FQNENV. CDR3 in amino acids: CASSPPGTSKADTQYF. Here the CDR3 DNA reads TGTGCCAGCAGCCCTCCCGGGACTAGTAAGGCAGATACGCAGTATTTT.

The V gene is TRBV6-1, the J gene TRBJ2-7, with a possible D match to TRBD2 (5 bases). The V end lost 2 bases, the J end lost 3 bases, and 8 bases lay between the germline ends. The CDR3 sequence is 13 residues long. Germline V gene data show CDR1 as MNHNS and CDR2 as SASEGT. CDR3 residues: CASSEQDFYEQYF. The CDR3 DNA follows: TGTGCCAGCAGTGAACAGGACTTCTACGAGCAGTACTTC.

The chain joins TRBV19 to TRBJ2-1; a possible D gene is TRBD2 (6 bases). V was cut by 0 bases and J by 4 bases, with 10 bases left in between. Germline CDR1 reads LNHDA; CDR2 reads SQIVND (reference sequence). The CDR3 spans 15 residues. The CDR3 sequence is CASSIDLSGYNEQFF. CDR3 DNA sequence: TGTGCCAGTAGTATAGATCTTAGCGGTTACAATGAGCAGTTCTTC.

In its sample, this clone was seen a few times. The chain recombines TRBV30 with TRBJ1-2; no clear D. Germline loops: CDR1 GTSNPN, CDR2 SVGIG (reference sequence). The V gene lost 0 bases and the J gene lost 0 bases, with 5 bases spanning the gap. CDR3 size: 13 residues. The CDR3 region has the DNA TGTGCCTGGAGTGTGACTGCTAACTATGGCTACACCTTC. It codes for CAWSVTANYGYTF.

The chain recombines TRBV27 with TRBJ2-3; D remains ambiguous. This CDR3 region has 17 residues. Germline V gene data show CDR1 as MNHEY and CDR2 as SMNVEV (reference sequence). V was cut by 5 bases and J by 1 base, with 19 bases left in between. CDR3 in amino acids: CASSPITGLTGTDTQYF. The CDR3 DNA reads TGTGCCAGCAGTCCGATAACGGGTCTTACTGGCACAGATACGCAGTATTTT.

V gene TRBV10-1 combines with J gene TRBJ2-7; 9 bases fit TRBD2. The CDR3 runs to 17 residues. V gave up 3 bases and J gave up 3 bases; unmatched junction bases: 12. Germline lookup yields CDR1 WNHNN and CDR2 SYGVQD (reference sequence). The CDR3: CASSDYITGTSFYEQYF. CDR3 in DNA: TGCGCCAGCAGTGACTACATTACCGGGACTAGCTTCTACGAGCAGTACTTC.

This chain joins TRBV10-2 and TRBJ2-7; a weak D match, TRBD1 (5 bases). The V end was cut by 6 bases, the J end by 0 bases, with 15 bases between. The CDR3 consists of 15 residues. From germline, CDR1 is WSHSY and CDR2 SAAADI. The CDR3: CASRMTAHTSYEQYF. In DNA, the CDR3 is TGCGCCAGCAGAATGACAGCCCACACCTCCTACGAGCAGTACTTC.

A word on this clone: The same CDR3 also results from other DNA sequences found in this sample. The chain carries TRBV7-3 and TRBJ1-1; D is undetermined. Between the trimmed V and J ends, which lost 3 bases and 5 bases, there was a span of 13 bases. Germline V gene data show CDR1 as SGHTA and CDR2 as FQGTGA. The CDR3 length is 14 residues. CDR3 coding DNA: TGTGCCAGCAGCTTCGCGGGAGGTGGGACTGAAGCTTTCTTT. It codes for CASSFAGGGTEAFF. Complete variable domain (other parts from reference TRBV7-3 and TRBJ1-1): GAGVSQTPSNKVTEKGKYVELRCDPISGHTALYWYRQSLGQGPEFLIYFQGTGAADDSGLPNDRFFAVRPEGSVSTLKIQRTERGDSAVYLCASSFAGGGTEAFFGQGTRLTVV.

The CDR3 coding sequence is TGTGCCTGGAATTTGGGACAGTTGGGCACTGAAGCTTTCTTT. Its protein product is CAWNLGQLGTEAFF. V is TRBV30 and J is TRBJ1-1, with 7 positions matching TRBD1. With V trimmed by 4 bases and J by 4 bases, 9 bases remained unmatched. CDR3 size: 14 residues. CDR1 GTSNPN and CDR2 SVGIG come from the germline V gene (reference sequence).

V usage is TRBV7-9 and J usage is TRBJ1-1; D remains unclear. The CDR3 is made up of 14 amino acids. Germline V CDR1 and CDR2: SEHNR, FQNEAQ (reference sequence). V lost 6 bases to trimming and J lost 2 bases, with 13 bases between them. The CDR3 loop reads CASSSGLSNTEAFF. DNA of the CDR3: TGTGCCAGCAGTTCCGGACTGAGTAACACTGAAGCTTTCTTT.

The chain links TRBV10-3 to TRBJ1-5, with D tentatively TRBD1 (5 bases). The CDR3 consists of 14 residues. Deletions cut 6 bases from V and 3 bases from J, with 12 bases between. Germline V gene lookup returns CDR1 ENHRY and CDR2 SYGVKD. The CDR3 DNA is TGTGCCATCAGCGACGACAGTCTCAATCAGCCCCAGCATTTT. Its translation: CAISDDSLNQPQHF.

The CDR3 region has the DNA TGTGCCAGCAGCACGTGGACAGGACTCGTGGGCTCCTATAATTCACCCCTCCACTTT. This encodes CASSTWTGLVGSYNSPLHF. The chain is built from TRBV7-2 and TRBJ1-6, with 7 bases fitting TRBD1. V shed 5 bases and J 0 bases; nucleotides not matched to a gene: 13. CDR1 SGHTA and CDR2 FQGNSA come from the germline V gene. The CDR3 spans 19 residues.

This chain connects TRBV5-4 to TRBJ1-1; D is ambiguous. CDR1 SGHNT and CDR2 YYREEE come from the germline V gene (reference sequence). The CDR3 length is 14 residues. V was cut by 0 bases and J by 2 bases, with 8 bases left in between. CDR3 bases: TGTGCCAGCAGCTTGGGGGCCGACAACACTGAAGCTTTCTTT. Its protein product is CASSLGADNTEAFF.

Note on this clone: The DNA is left out, because the CDR3 cannot be placed on it with certainty; the CDR3 is given as TCRdb lists it. This chain connects TRBV20-1 to TRBJ2-5; the table's D call TRBD2 went unverified against the DNA. CDR1 is DFQATT, CDR2 SNEGSKA, per germline (reference sequence). The CDR3 contains 11 residues when both ends are counted. CDR3 sequence reads: CVFVGGGNPYF.

The V call is TRBV19, the J call TRBJ2-1; D not certain. The V gene lost 3 bases and the J gene lost 6 bases, with 12 bases spanning the gap. Germline loops: CDR1 LNHDA, CDR2 SQIVND (reference sequence). The CDR3 contains 14 residues. This CDR3 is CASSMYGVTNEQFF. The CDR3 region has the DNA TGTGCCAGTAGTATGTATGGAGTGACCAATGAGCAGTTCTTC.

This clone occurred once. This sequence joins TRBV5-4 and TRBJ2-1; no clear D gene. Germline CDR1 is SGHNT and CDR2 is YYREEE (reference sequence). V lost 3 bases and J lost 1, with 8 bases in between. The CDR3 extends over 14 amino acids. CDR3: CASSSPVSYNEQFF. The CDR3 bases are TGTGCCAGCAGCTCCCCTGTATCCTACAATGAGCAGTTCTTC. Filled out from reference TRBV5-4 and TRBJ2-1, the complete variable domain reads ETGVTQSPTHLIKTRGQQVTLRCSSQSGHNTVSWYQQALGQGPQFIFQYYREEENGRGNFPPRFSGLQFPNYSSELNVNALELDDSALYLCASSSPVSYNEQFFGPGTRLTVL.

This chain connects TRBV7-9 to TRBJ2-7; D is perhaps TRBD1 (5 bases). Trimming stripped 3 bases from V and 1 base from J, with 13 bases between. Germline loops: CDR1 SEHNR, CDR2 FQNEAQ (reference sequence). This CDR3 is built from 15 residues. The chain's CDR3 is CASSFTWQGSYEQYF. CDR3 nucleotide sequence: TGTGCCAGCAGCTTCACTTGGCAGGGTTCCTACGAGCAGTACTTC.

The chain couples TRBV18 to TRBJ1-1; the D is unclear. The CDR3 covers 15 residues. Per the germline V gene, CDR1 is KGHSH and CDR2 is LQKENI. V lost 1 base and J 5 bases, leaving 14 bases between the germline ends. CDR3 nucleotide sequence: TGTGCCAGCTCACCACTAACGGGATTGGGGACTGAAGCTTTCTTT. The encoded protein is CASSPLTGLGTEAFF. Filled out from reference TRBV18 and TRBJ1-1, the complete variable domain reads NAGVMQNPRHLVRRRGQEARLRCSPMKGHSHVYWYRQLPEEGLKFMVYLQKENIIDESGMPKERFSAEFPKEGPSILRIQQVVRGDSAAYFCASSPLTGLGTEAFFGQGTRLTVV.

CDR3 loop: CASSRPVRTVYEQYF. The CDR3 bases are TGTGCCAGCAGTCGCCCCGTCAGGACAGTCTACGAGCAGTACTTC. This chain uses TRBV28 with TRBJ2-7; the D gene is possibly TRBD1 (6 bases). CDR3 length: 15 amino acids. V lost 5 bases and J 3 bases, leaving 17 bases between the germline ends. CDR1 MDHEN and CDR2 SYDVKM come from the germline V gene.

CDR3 nucleotide sequence: TGTGCCAGCAGTGAAAGGTTTTCCGGGGAGAATGAGCAGTTCTTC. Protein product: CASSERFSGENEQFF. This sequence joins TRBV2 and TRBJ2-1, with TRBD2 as a possible D gene (5 bases). The CDR3 loop spans 15 amino acids. V lost 2 bases and J lost 7, with 15 bases in between. Germline V gene data show CDR1 as SNHLY and CDR2 as FYNNEI.

The chain employs TRBV2 and TRBJ1-6; D uncertain. V lost 7 bases, J lost 9 bases, and 13 bases lay in between. The germline gives CDR1 SNHLY, CDR2 FYNNEI. This CDR3 is built from 13 residues. In DNA form, the CDR3 reads TGTGCCAGCAATGTAGGATGGGCTTCACCCCTCCACTTT. This translates into CASNVGWASPLHF. The full variable domain, in which reference TRBV2 and TRBJ1-6 provide the parts outside the CDR3, is EPEVTQTPSHQVTQMGQEVILRCVPISNHLYFYWYRQILGQKVEFLVSFYNNEISEKSEIFDDQFSVERPDGSNFTLKIRSTKLEDSAMYFCASNVGWASPLHFGNGTRLTVT.

On this clone: Other DNA sequences within the sample encode an identical CDR3. This CDR3 is CASSLDRGRGEQYF. The CDR3, as DNA: TGTGCCAGCAGTCTGGACAGGGGCCGGGGCGAGCAGTACTTC. This chain connects TRBV27 to TRBJ2-7; TRBD1 matches at 9 bases. V was clipped by 5 bases and J by 6 bases; unmatched bases: 8. The CDR3 extends over 14 amino acids. In germline, CDR1 is MNHEY, CDR2 SMNVEV (reference sequence).

The rearrangement uses TRBV19 and TRBJ2-3; TRBD2 matches at 13 bases. This CDR3 is 16 amino acids long. In germline, CDR1 is LNHDA, CDR2 SQIVND (reference sequence). V shed 6 bases and J 4 bases; nucleotides not matched to a gene: 7. The CDR3 sequence is CASRGQTSGGADTQYF. CDR3 DNA: TGTGCCAGTAGAGGCCAAACTAGCGGGGGGGCAGATACGCAGTATTTT.

The V and J genes are TRBV21-1 and TRBJ2-1; TRBD2 reflects the table's D call only, with no check against the DNA. TRBV21-1 is a listed pseudogene. The CDR3 has 17 amino acids. The CDR3 sequence: CASSSSSGSGGPDEQFF. CDR3 nucleotides: TGTGCCAGCAGCAGTTCTAGCGGGAGCGGAGGGCCCGATGAGCAGTTCTTC.

The rearrangement links TRBV5-4 to TRBJ1-4, with TRBD1 matching over 7 bases. CDR1 and CDR2 (germline): SGHNT, YYREEE (reference sequence). J lost 6 bases, V lost 0 bases, and 5 bases had no gene match. This CDR3 is 15 amino acids long. As DNA, the CDR3 is TGTGCCAGCAGCTTGGGGGGGGACAGCTATGAAAAACTGTTTTTT. It yields the protein CASSLGGDSYEKLFF.